A single sample is the source of the 10 T cell receptor beta chains below, sequenced in a study of early T cells in non-severe SARS-CoV-2 infection. Via MiXCR, TCRdb re-called the 5' RACE reads, giving one row per CDR3 protein. This table holds 45,000 or so distinct CDR3 sequences, about 25% found once. Here the sequenced sample was whole blood, taken at baseline. These receptors came from an adult who was a healthcare worker with PCR-confirmed SARS-CoV-2 infection or an uninfected control (not recorded which).

This rearrangement joins TRBV20-1 to TRBJ1-3; D may be TRBD1 (5 bases). CDR1 and CDR2 from the germline V gene are DFQATT and SNEGSKA (reference sequence). The CDR3 is made up of 17 amino acids. Trimming took off 4 bases at V and 0 bases at J, with 19 bases between the two ends. CDR3 sequence: CSATTRDGQSSGNTIYF. Here the CDR3 DNA reads TGCAGTGCTACAACTAGGGACGGCCAGAGCTCTGGAAACACCATATATTTT.

The chain links TRBV6-6 to TRBJ1-2; D remains unclear. Trimming cost V 5 bases and J 7 bases, with 11 bases left between them. Germline CDR1 MNHNY, CDR2 SVGAGI (reference sequence). The CDR3 runs to 12 residues. For the CDR3, the DNA is TGTGCCAGCAGTCGAACGGAACGTGGCTACACCTTC. Amino acids: CASSRTERGYTF.

The V call is TRBV7-8, the J call TRBJ2-5; D possibly matches TRBD1 or TRBD2 (7 bases each). This CDR3 contains 15 residues. With 4 bases removed from V and 5 bases from J, the gap between germline ends came to 17 bases. Per the germline V gene, CDR1 is SGHVS and CDR2 is FQNEAQ. CDR3 nucleotides: TGTGCCAGCAGCTCCGCTCCCCAGGGGGGGGAGACCCAGTACTTC. Residues: CASSSAPQGGETQYF. Based on the CDR3 plus reference TRBV7-8 and TRBJ2-5, the full variable domain is GAGVSQSPRYKVAKRGQDVALRCDPISGHVSLFWYQQALGQGPEFLTYFQNEAQLDKSGLPSDRFFAERPEGSVSTLKIQRTQQEDSAVYLCASSSAPQGGETQYFGPGTRLLVL.

The CDR3 reads CASSEETGAEAFF. DNA for the CDR3: TGTGCCAGCAGTGAAGAGACAGGGGCCGAAGCTTTCTTT. The chain is built from TRBV2 and TRBJ1-1; 8 nucleotides agree with TRBD1. This CDR3 is 13 amino acids long. The ends lost 1 base at V and 8 bases at J; junction bases unmatched: 3. Germline CDR1 SNHLY, CDR2 FYNNEI.

There are a few counts of this clonotype. V and J are TRBV5-4 and TRBJ1-1, with unresolved D. V gave up 0 bases and J gave up 0 bases, with 9 bases separating them. This CDR3 has 15 amino acids. Germline CDR1 SGHNT, CDR2 YYREEE (reference sequence). For the CDR3, the DNA is TGTGCCAGCAGCTTGGAACAGTATATGAACACTGAAGCTTTCTTT. Residues: CASSLEQYMNTEAFF.

This clonotype was seen a few times. This chain uses TRBV7-8 with TRBJ2-7, with D uncertain. V was pared by 4 bases and J by 6 bases, with 13 bases between. CDR1 is SGHVS and CDR2 is FQNEAQ in the germline V gene. This CDR3 comprises 13 residues. The CDR3 DNA sequence: TGTGCCAGCAGCTCGTCCACCTCCCTCGAGCAGTACTTC. It translates to CASSSSTSLEQYF.

This CDR3 reads CASSSEPSGSSYEQYF. CDR3 coding DNA: TGTGCCAGCAGCTCCGAACCTAGCGGGAGCTCCTACGAGCAGTACTTC. The J gene is TRBJ2-7, the V gene TRBV7-6, with 10 bases that match TRBD2. This CDR3 has 16 residues. The junction had 6 bases not matched to a gene; V was cut back by 4 bases and J by 0 bases. The germline V gene has CDR1 SGHVS and CDR2 FNYEAQ. Complete variable domain (other parts from reference TRBV7-6 and TRBJ2-7): GAGVSQSPRYKVTKRGQDVALRCDPISGHVSLYWYRQALGQGPEFLTYFNYEAQQDKSGLPNDRFSAERPEGSISTLTIQRTEQRDSAMYRCASSSEPSGSSYEQYFGPGTRLTVT.

This clonotype appeared many times. The chain links TRBV4-3 to TRBJ1-1; no reliable D call. The V end lost 0 bases, the J end lost 3 bases, and 5 bases lay between the germline ends. CDR1 and CDR2 from the germline V gene are LGHNA and YSLEER. The CDR3 totals 13 residues. The CDR3 loop is CASSQDGDTEAFF. The DNA of the CDR3 is TGCGCCAGCAGCCAAGACGGCGACACTGAAGCTTTCTTT.

The chain employs TRBV13 and TRBJ2-5; D is perhaps TRBD1 or TRBD2 (5 bases each). Trimming left V 0 bases short and J 3 bases short, with 8 bases between. Germline CDR1 reads PRHDT; CDR2 reads FYEKMQ (reference sequence). The CDR3 is 14 residues long. As DNA, the CDR3 is TGTGCCAGCAGCTTAGGGGGGACCGAAGAGACCCAGTACTTC. Protein product: CASSLGGTEETQYF.

The genes are TRBV2 and TRBJ2-5, with 9 nucleotides matching TRBD2. The CDR3 is 15 amino acids. Losses at the gene ends were 1 base for V and 3 bases for J; bases not matched to a gene: 3. Germline V lookup: CDR1 SNHLY, CDR2 FYNNEI. This CDR3 is CASSEERGAEETQYF. In DNA, the CDR3 is TGTGCCAGCAGTGAAGAGCGGGGGGCAGAAGAGACCCAGTACTTC.